This T cell receptor (beta chain) was captured in a study of T cells after yellow fever vaccination. The CDR3 consists of 14 residues. J was trimmed by 7 bases and V by 6 bases; bases with no gene match: 8. Germline V lookup: CDR1 SGHRS, CDR2 YFSETQ. General study findings and limits: Reappearing after the booster were most of the clones from primary vaccination (about 95% CD4, 85% to 90% CD8). It was a weaker secondary response, yet one that peaked faster, at day 5 versus 15.

From the 5' RACE reads, TCRdb called clonotypes with MiXCR, one entry per CDR3 protein. The data show about 300,000 distinct CDR3 sequences, with roughly 4% seen just once and roughly 24% held by the top ten. The table lists this clonotype with a few counts. As yet, its antigen is unknown. This chain connects TRBV5-1 to TRBJ2-1; 9 positions match TRBD1. This clonotype was obtained from a man between 18 and 29 years old who received the YFV17D yellow fever vaccine. Sequences were derived from PBMCs, sampled 5 days after the yellow fever booster vaccination. CDR3 in amino acids: CASMGTGSSNEQFF. DNA of the CDR3: TGCGCCAGCATGGGGACAGGGTCTTCAAATGAGCAGTTCTTC.